This T cell receptor beta chain appears in the sequencing data of a study of OX40 agonist ivuxolimab in advanced cancers. Using immunoSEQ multiplex PCR, the repertoire was profiled, and TCRdb retains in-frame clones only, with some absent. In the table there are about 98,000 clones, 87% of which are singletons. As for this clone: The antigen is not known. The junction shows a germline mismatch at one end, possibly a read error.

Exclusion applied to patients with autoimmune disease history or systemic immunosuppression. Germline V lookup: CDR1 SGHDN, CDR2 FVKESK. The CDR3 extends over 13 amino acids. Notes on the study in general: The authors also found low normalized T-cell clonal expansion in some nonresponders. CD4+ and CD8+ blood T cells expanded clonally by week 6 at 0.1 to 3.0 mg/kg.

The chain employs TRBV14 and TRBJ1-5; D not certain. The sequencing used CD4+ or CD8+ T cells sorted from blood, collected in a trial of the OX40 agonist ivuxolimab. The sequence was obtained from an adult with an advanced solid tumor such as melanoma, head and neck, liver or kidney cancer. CDR3 sequence reads: CASSQGPRQPQHF. The CDR3 coding sequence is TGTGCCAGCAGTCAAGGGCCACGTCAGCCCCAGCATTTT.